This T cell receptor beta chain comes out of a study of blood T cell repertoires in COVID-19 (TCRdb year 2020). With respect to the entire study: The collaborator samples originated in the United States, Italy and Spain and spanned the acute and convalescent phases of COVID-19. The prospective study material was composed of cDNA or gDNA derived from T cells, B-cell-depleted T cells, or PBMCs. Subjects who had been exposed to COVID-19, were actively infected with it, or had recovered from it provided the deeply sampled blood TCRbeta repertoires that made up the dataset. The repertoires were released in a freely available public database meant as a resource for research on the immune response to SARS-CoV-2. Samples were obtained from the ongoing ImmuneRACE study (first 160 participants) and from 1,254 subjects provided by 6 global collaborators. Sample metadata almost always included a de-identified subject ID, COVID-19 status, age in years and sex. Where available, HLA class I and class II types were taken from metadata supplied by the sample provider and were not determined by assay-based typing.

From the cysteine up to the phenylalanine, the CDR3 has a length of 17 residues. The kept DNA is CDR3 alone, 51 bases in frame from the first base. CDR1 and CDR2 are drawn from the germline V gene (reference sequence): MNHEY, SMNVEV. V has 6 bases trimmed and J has 7 bases trimmed; junction bases matching no gene number 11. Study-wide conclusions, independent of this receptor: How much clinical and demographic metadata was included differed by source and by participant, and the metadata was provided uncurated.

TCRbeta CDR3 regions were amplified from genomic DNA using the immunoSEQ Assay, a bias-controlled multiplex PCR. Concerning the study's data processing: The number of nucleated cells in each sample was estimated by amplification of reference gene primers within the assay. Sequence reads were collapsed and filtered to measure the absolute abundance of every unique TCRbeta CDR3 rearrangement. For each sample, productive Simpson clonality was calculated by taking the square root of Simpson's diversity index across productive rearrangements. TCRdb obtained this table from immuneACCESS and retained in-frame rearrangements with V and J assigned. These tables miss some clones; where compared with another copy, unresolved V genes account for less than half of the shortfall, and the remainder is unexplained. V and J calls plus clone size are reproduced from that table; the DNA served to infer D and trimming. This sample has tens of thousands of clones in its table, and approximately 84% of those were observed once. Approximately 5.1% of the sample is held by the ten biggest clonotypes.

Whole blood was collected in K2EDTA tubes by collaborating institutions according to the institutions' own protocols. Collaborator samples were shipped for TCRbeta analysis as frozen whole blood, isolated PBMCs, or DNA extracted from either sample type. About this clone: No cognate antigen has been identified for it. Base qualities are not provided; no much larger clone lies one nucleotide away.

The TCR sequence derives from a man older than 75 in a cohort sampled during active COVID-19. The sample comprised peripheral blood. Recombination linked TRBV27 to TRBJ2-1, and 14 junction bases match TRBD2. This receptor has the CDR3 CASSGLAGGPQGNEQFF. The sequence in DNA is TGTGCCAGCAGCGGACTAGCGGGGGGACCGCAGGGTAATGAGCAGTTCTTC.